Detailed here is one T cell receptor (beta chain). Its antigen remains unidentified. A read error may account for a junction end that differs from germline. This entry belongs to a study of regulatory T cells in long-lasting Graves disease (dated by TCRdb to the early 2020s). Background for the entire study: Patients with newly diagnosed Graves' disease had been on antithyroid drugs for under 3 months. Persistent Graves' disease patients were compared with newly diagnosed Graves' disease patients by peripheral blood TCR sequencing and RNA sequencing. The study was conducted in China and was registered as a clinical trial. A total of roughly 35 samples were covered by TCR sequencing, comprising around 13 persistent and approximately 20 newly diagnosed Graves' disease patients.

The protocol used for the library was multiplex PCR. The reads were generated on an Illumina HiSeq 4000. TCR beta libraries were built with iRepertoire HTBI primers and Arm-PCR amplification of CDR3 regions. Gel purification was performed on PCR products prior to sequencing. Under the source paper's analysis protocol: Gene usage analysis of CDR3 amino acid clonotypes used the 55 to 65 TRBV and 11 to 15 TRBJ segments found across samples. COPE and FqMerger were used to merge filtered high-quality paired reads into contigs. BLAST was used to align contigs to IMGT TRBV, TRBD and TRBJ reference genes, and CDR3 was defined according to IMGT. Any clonotype with a frequency above 0.1% was classified as a highly expanded clone. Repertoire diversity was measured by Shannon entropy, and V-J evenness by the Gini coefficient. A clonotype found in more than one individual was treated as public. The public reads were quality trimmed at Q25 with fastp and then assembled into clones with MiXCR by TCRdb, keeping productive beta chains. Rows merge per CDR3 protein into single entries with the most common DNA and genes. It is TCRdb's table, rather than the study itself, that gives the V and J calls and clone size. Across this sample there are fewer than 350,000 distinct CDR3 sequences, with over 15% seen only once. The leading ten clones occupy approximately 35% of the sample.

The time point label for this specimen denotes: newly diagnosed GD, antithyroid drugs for less than 3 months. For both TCR sequencing and RNA sequencing, RNA was extracted from PBMCs in TRIzol. Graves' disease was diagnosed according to American Thyroid Association guidelines. Patients for the study were recruited at an endocrinology department in Xi'an, China. Each patient gave 7.5 to 10 milliliters of peripheral blood, collected in an EDTA anticoagulant tube. Ficoll Paque Plus density gradient separation was used to isolate PBMCs, and no additional T cell sorting was done. An Agilent 2100 Bioanalyzer and agarose gel were used to assess RNA quality, and a NanoDrop 2000 was used to measure RNA concentration. Findings and caveats that apply to the study as a whole: Only the TCR beta chain was sequenced and analyzed. The authors noted that the small sample size was a limitation that may lower accuracy. More public clonotypes were shared among persistent patients (fewer than 3,000) than among newly diagnosed patients (more than 900). Persistent Graves' disease patients showed lower TCR Shannon entropy and fewer highly expanded clones than newly diagnosed patients, suggesting clonal expansion. Only peripheral blood was studied, because thyroid tissue, the primary lesion, was inaccessible. Preferential use of TRBV28, TRBJ1-2 and TRBJ2-5 was observed in persistent disease, whereas TRBV20-1 and TRBJ2-1 were favored in newly diagnosed disease.

The germline V gene (reference sequence) sets CDR1 to LNHDA and CDR2 to SQIVND. The CDR3 measures 12 amino acids from cysteine to phenylalanine. The only DNA kept is the CDR3, 36 bases in frame from the first base. The V and J segments used are TRBV19 and TRBJ2-7, with no D gene named confidently. The sequenced sample was peripheral blood mononuclear cells (PBMCs), obtained at new diagnosis, from a patient treated with antithyroid drugs. This sequence originates from a female donor with Graves disease. The base sequence is TGTGCCAGTAGTACGCCTTGGAACGAGCGGTACTTC. Translated, this gives CASSTPWNERYF.